This T cell receptor beta chain was captured in a study of T cells in Graves' hyperthyroidism and ophthalmopathy. Study-wide results and limits: Most thyroid clonotypes that were expanded above 0.001 also turned up in blood.

Authors of the study amplified TCR beta CDR3 regions from RNA transcripts. When the TCR CDR3 underwent first-round RT-PCR, the HTBI primer set was used. TCRdb reprocessed the multiplex PCR reads with MiXCR, giving one entry per CDR3 protein. The sample comprises around 580,000 distinct CDR3 sequences, 46% of which are singletons, and around 7.7% rests with the top ten. V was shortened by 1 base and J by 6 bases, with 13 bases between the two germline ends. In germline, CDR1 is SGHKS, CDR2 YYEKEE (reference sequence). The CDR3 length is 14 residues. This clonotype was seen ten or more times. The antigen is not known. Orbital computed tomography and thyroid ultrasound, together with serum TRAb and thyroxine and clinical symptoms, were used for diagnoses.

Sequencing was done on a sample of peripheral blood or thyroid tissue (not recorded which). This chain links TRBV5-5 with TRBJ1-2; no firm D call. This receptor was taken from a woman younger than 30 with Graves' hyperthyroidism. CDR3 loop: CASSLRAVGHGYTF. The CDR3 nucleotides are TGTGCCAGCAGCTTGAGGGCAGTAGGTCATGGCTACACCTTC.